These T cell receptor beta chains were read from a single sample in a study of T cell repertoires in cytomegalovirus infection. The antigens these receptors bind are not known. One entry per CDR3 protein, called by TCRdb with MiXCR from the reads. The data hold approximately 100,000 distinct CDR3 sequences, with approximately 45% observed a single time. This material consisted of CD8+ T cells from cultured PBMCs, taken from culture after CMV antigen stimulation. These TCRs come from a human donor in good health (CMV status not recorded). Some clones in this sample may be carry-over from other donors' samples. CDR3s include the opening cysteine and the closing phenylalanine or tryptophan. A D gene is named only where the DNA matches it firmly. For some rows the clone size is stated as once, few or many, or as a class when expanded; others skip it.

>NA|TRBJ1-1|NA|14|TRBV6-6
TGTGCCAGCAGTTACGTGTCCCTAGGTACTGAAGCTTTCTTT
CASSYVSLGTEAFF
>NA|TRBJ1-1|few|15|TRBV7-9
TGTGCCAGCAGCTTTGCAGAAGGGTTGGCCACTGAAGCTTTCTTT
CASSFAEGLATEAFF
>NA|TRBJ2-1|NA|16|TRBV19
TGTGCCAGTAGTATAGATAGGCGGCCAGGGAGAAATGAGCAGTTCTTC
CASSIDRRPGRNEQFF
>TRBD1|TRBJ1-4|NA|16|TRBV27
TGTGCCAGCAAACTAACGGGACAGCTGCTTAATGAAAAACTGTTTTTT
CASKLTGQLLNEKLFF
>NA|TRBJ2-1|NA|15|TRBV6-1
TGTGCCAGCAGTGCCCTAGGGACCCTGAACAATGAGCAGTTCTTC
CASSALGTLNNEQFF
>NA|TRBJ2-5|few|15|TRBV4-2
TGTGCCAGCAGCCAAGATTCCCTAGCCGCGGAGACCCAGTACTTC
CASSQDSLAAETQYF
>NA|TRBJ1-1|few|13|TRBV19
TGTGCCAGTAGTATAGGGCAGGCTACTGAAGCTTTCTTT
CASSIGQATEAFF
>NA|TRBJ1-5|few|15|TRBV4-1
TGCGCCAGCAGCCAAGATCCGGACAGTTATCAGCCCCAGCATTTT
CASSQDPDSYQPQHF
>NA|TRBJ2-1|once|16|TRBV2
TGTGCCAGCAGTGAAGTACCTGGACCAACATACAATGAGCAGTTCTTC
CASSEVPGPTYNEQFF
>NA|TRBJ2-1|few|11|TRBV7-6
TGTGCCAGCAGCACCAGCAATGAGCAGTTCTTC
CASSTSNEQFF
>NA|TRBJ2-5|NA|13|TRBV7-2
TGTGCCAGCAGCTTGGGGGGCACCCAGACCCAGTACTTC
CASSLGGTQTQYF
>NA|TRBJ2-7|NA|14|TRBV28
TGTGCCAGCAGGAAGGGACACACCTCCTACGAGCAGTACTTC
CASRKGHTSYEQYF
>TRBD2|TRBJ2-3|NA|15|TRBV7-2
TGTGCCAGCAGCATTATAGCGGGGGGGCCCGATACGCAGTATTTT
CASSIIAGGPDTQYF
>NA|TRBJ1-6|many|16|TRBV12-3/TRBV12-4
TGTGCCAGCAGTTCGGACAGCCCCGCCGAGGATTCACCCCTCCACTTT
CASSSDSPAEDSPLHF
>NA|TRBJ1-1|NA|16|TRBV4-1
TGCGCCAGCAGCCAAGATGATCAGGGAACGGCCACTGAAGCTTTCTTT
CASSQDDQGTATEAFF
>NA|TRBJ2-2|NA|14|TRBV6-2/TRBV6-3
TGTGCCAGCACCTCCCCGGGGTGGACCGGGGAGCTGTTTTTT
CASTSPGWTGELFF
>TRBD2|TRBJ2-1|NA|16|TRBV12-3/TRBV12-4
TGTGCCAGCAGTTCGAGTTCACTAGCGGGGGGTCATGAGCAGTTCTTC
CASSSSSLAGGHEQFF
>NA|TRBJ1-1|few|13|TRBV7-9
TGTGCCAGCAGCCCCATAGCCAACACTGAAGCTTTCTTT
CASSPIANTEAFF